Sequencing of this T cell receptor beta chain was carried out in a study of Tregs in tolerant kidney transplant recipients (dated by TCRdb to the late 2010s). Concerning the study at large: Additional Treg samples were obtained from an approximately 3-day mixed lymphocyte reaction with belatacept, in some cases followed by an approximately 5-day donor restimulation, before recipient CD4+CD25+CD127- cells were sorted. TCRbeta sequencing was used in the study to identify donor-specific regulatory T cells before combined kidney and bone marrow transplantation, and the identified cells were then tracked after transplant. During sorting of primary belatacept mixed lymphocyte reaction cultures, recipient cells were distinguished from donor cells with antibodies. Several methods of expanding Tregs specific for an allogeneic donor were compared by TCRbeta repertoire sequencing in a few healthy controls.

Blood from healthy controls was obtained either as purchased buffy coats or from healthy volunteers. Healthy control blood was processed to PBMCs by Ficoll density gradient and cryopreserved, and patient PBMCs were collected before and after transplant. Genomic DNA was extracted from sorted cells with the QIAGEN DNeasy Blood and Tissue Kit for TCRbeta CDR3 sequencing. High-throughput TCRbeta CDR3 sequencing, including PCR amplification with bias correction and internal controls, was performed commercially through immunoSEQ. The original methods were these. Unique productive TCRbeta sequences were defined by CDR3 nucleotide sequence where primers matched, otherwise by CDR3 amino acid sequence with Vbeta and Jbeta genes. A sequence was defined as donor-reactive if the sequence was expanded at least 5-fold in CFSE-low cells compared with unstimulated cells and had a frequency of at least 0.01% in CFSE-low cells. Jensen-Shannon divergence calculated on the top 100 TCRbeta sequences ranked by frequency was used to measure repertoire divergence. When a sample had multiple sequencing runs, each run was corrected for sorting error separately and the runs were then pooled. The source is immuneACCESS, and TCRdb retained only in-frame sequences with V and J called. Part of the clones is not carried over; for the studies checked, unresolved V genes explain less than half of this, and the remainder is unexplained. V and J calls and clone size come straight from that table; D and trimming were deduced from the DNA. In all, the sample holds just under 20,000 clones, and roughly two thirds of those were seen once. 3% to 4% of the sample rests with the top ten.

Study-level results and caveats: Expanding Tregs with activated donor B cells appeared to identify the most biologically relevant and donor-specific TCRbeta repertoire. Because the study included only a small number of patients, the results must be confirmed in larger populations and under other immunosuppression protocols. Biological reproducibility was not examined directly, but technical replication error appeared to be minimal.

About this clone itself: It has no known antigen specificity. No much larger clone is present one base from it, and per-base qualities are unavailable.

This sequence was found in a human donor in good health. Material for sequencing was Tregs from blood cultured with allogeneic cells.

The DNA reads TGTGCCAGCAGCTTTGTTTACGTAAGGACACACAATGAGCAGTTCTTC. This is translated as CASSFVYVRTHNEQFF. The chain employs TRBV7-9 and TRBJ2-1, with TRBD1 perhaps the D gene, on 5 matching bases. In the germline V gene (reference sequence), CDR1 corresponds to SEHNR and CDR2 to FQNEAQ. From its cysteine to its phenylalanine, the CDR3 spans 16 amino acids. The entry retains the CDR3 DNA only, 48 bases that are in frame from base 1. V is pared back by 3 bases and J by 5 bases, with 17 bases lying between the germline termini.